This note documents a single T cell receptor (beta chain) sequence. In the original workflow: Estimation of nucleated cell counts was performed using reference gene primer amplification. Using immunoSEQ multiplex PCR, the repertoire was profiled, and TCRdb retains in-frame clones only, with some absent. The V and J calls and clone size were taken over from that table, and D and trimming were inferred from the DNA. The table records fewer than 250,000 clones, more than 70% of them present only once. These data originate in a study of blood T cell repertoires in COVID-19. Turning to the study itself: The United States, Italy and Spain supplied acute and convalescent COVID-19 samples. Sources were T cells, B-cell-depleted T cells, or PBMCs; the material itself was cDNA or gDNA.

Per germline, CDR1 LGHNT and CDR2 FRNRAP. This CDR3 is 14 amino acids long. Trimming took 4 bases from V and 5 from J, leaving 14 bases between them. The material sequenced was peripheral blood. The receptor was derived from a woman aged 55-75 years with acute or convalescent COVID-19. V usage is TRBV12-5 and J usage is TRBJ1-1; D is unresolved. The CDR3 nucleotides read TGTGCTAGTGGTTCATCGGGGAGGGAGACTGAAGCTTTCTTT. Its protein is CASGSSGRETEAFF. The full variable domain, in which reference TRBV12-5 and TRBJ1-1 provide the parts outside the CDR3, is DARVTQTPRHKVTEMGQEVTMRCQPILGHNTVFWYRQTMMQGLELLAYFRNRAPLDDSGMPKDRFSAEMPDATLATLKIQPSEPRDSAVYFCASGSSGRETEAFFGQGTRLTVV.